The next 30 T cell receptor beta chains were all read from a single sample in a study of cytomegalovirus exposure and HLA in healthy donors. Primers for the PCR totalled 60 Vbeta and 13 Jbeta. The method was immunoSEQ multiplex PCR; TCRdb's version includes in-frame clones alone and lacks a portion of them. The sample includes about 150,000 clones, over 70% of them seen just once. The sequencing input was PBMCs. Receptors originate from a man aged 50 or older in good health and CMV-seropositive.

Here the CDR3 DNA reads TGTGCCAGCAGTTTATTCCTAAATGAAGCTTTCTTT. This translates into CASSLFLNEAFF. The rearrangement links TRBV28 to TRBJ1-1; unclear D gene. This CDR3 has 12 residues. Trimming shortened V by 1 base and J by 7 bases, and 7 bases separated the two germline ends. In germline, CDR1 is MDHEN, CDR2 SYDVKM.

V and J are TRBV5-1 and TRBJ2-7, with 7 bases that match TRBD2. Germline CDR1 SGHRS, CDR2 YFSETQ. This CDR3 spans 14 amino acids. The J segment lost 3 bases and the V segment lost 0 bases, leaving 3 bases of the junction unmatched. CDR3 amino acids: CASSLDSGNYEQYF. CDR3 bases: TGCGCCAGCAGCTTGGACAGCGGGAACTACGAGCAGTACTTC.

The chain has TRBV6-4 and TRBJ2-1; D may be TRBD2 (5 bases). The germline V gene encodes CDR1 MRHNA and CDR2 SNTAGT. This CDR3 is built from 13 residues. The V and J ends lost 0 bases and 9 bases respectively, with 9 bases between them. CDR3 sequence reads: CASSDSYEGEQFF. The DNA of the CDR3 is TGTGCCAGCAGTGACTCCTATGAGGGTGAGCAGTTCTTC.

The chain joins TRBV13 to TRBJ2-1, with D maybe TRBD1 (6 bases). CDR3 size: 14 residues. Trimming stripped 0 bases from V and 7 bases from J, with 10 bases between. Germline V gene data show CDR1 as PRHDT and CDR2 as FYEKMQ (reference sequence). The chain's CDR3 is CASSLGRRGNEQFF. The CDR3 nucleotides are TGTGCCAGCAGCTTAGGGAGAAGGGGGAATGAGCAGTTCTTC.

Only one count was recorded for this clone. The V and J genes are TRBV5-4 and TRBJ1-3, with 7 bases matching TRBD1. CDR3 size: 16 residues. Germline lookup yields CDR1 SGHNT and CDR2 YYREEE (reference sequence). V lost 4 bases and J lost 2; bases outside the gene matches: 9. CDR3 loop: CASSKRTGYAGNTIYF. CDR3 nucleotides: TGTGCCAGCAGCAAAAGGACAGGCTACGCTGGAAACACCATATATTTT. Using reference TRBV5-4 and TRBJ1-3 for the parts outside the CDR3, the full variable domain is ETGVTQSPTHLIKTRGQQVTLRCSSQSGHNTVSWYQQALGQGPQFIFQYYREEENGRGNFPPRFSGLQFPNYSSELNVNALELDDSALYLCASSKRTGYAGNTIYFGEGSWLTVV.

The chain uses TRBV9 and TRBJ1-2; the D gene is possibly TRBD1 (6 bases). This CDR3 has 15 amino acids. The ends were cut back, 3 bases at V and 2 bases at J, with 14 bases in the middle. The germline CDR1 and CDR2 sequences are SGDLS and YYNGEE. In nucleotides, the CDR3 is TGTGCCAGCAGCGCTGGACAGCCCTTGAACTATGGCTACACCTTC. Its protein is CASSAGQPLNYGYTF.

The CDR3 is CASSPIASGGADEQFF. CDR3 sequence (DNA): TGTGCCAGCAGCCCTATCGCTAGCGGGGGGGCTGATGAGCAGTTCTTC. The chain joins TRBV27 to TRBJ2-1; 12 bases align to TRBD2. Trimming at V came to 6 bases and at J to 8 bases, leaving 11 bases not matched to a gene. CDR3 size: 16 residues. Germline assignment: CDR1 MNHEY and CDR2 SMNVEV (reference sequence).

The chain carries TRBV6-1 and TRBJ2-5; 11 positions agree with TRBD2. This CDR3 has 17 amino acids. Per the germline V gene, CDR1 is MNHNS and CDR2 is SASEGT. J was trimmed by 2 bases and V by 1 base; bases with no gene match: 6. This chain's CDR3 is CASSEGLAGGGQETQYF. As DNA, the CDR3 is TGTGCCAGCAGTGAAGGTCTAGCGGGAGGAGGGCAAGAGACCCAGTACTTC.

The J gene is TRBJ1-6, the V gene TRBV14; D is uncertain. Germline values: CDR1 SGHDN, CDR2 FVKESK. V was trimmed by 0 bases and J by 6 bases, leaving 15 bases between them. The CDR3 has 17 residues. The CDR3 sequence: CASSQDASVMSNSPLHF. The DNA of the CDR3 is TGTGCCAGCAGCCAAGACGCAAGTGTAATGAGTAATTCACCCCTCCACTTT.

DNA of the CDR3: TGTGCCAGCAGTTTTTTCCTAGCGGGTCATCAGTTCTTC. Translated: CASSFFLAGHQFF. This sequence joins TRBV27 and TRBJ2-1; 8 nucleotides align to TRBD2. In germline, CDR1 is MNHEY, CDR2 SMNVEV (reference sequence). After removal of 3 bases from V and 13 bases from J, the junction contained 8 bases not matched to a gene. The CDR3 contains 13 residues.

In DNA, the CDR3 is TGTGCCAGCAGCTTACTCCCCCCTAGCACAGATACGCAGTATTTT. Translation gives CASSLLPPSTDTQYF. The rearrangement uses TRBV28 and TRBJ2-3; D gene ambiguous. V was trimmed by 6 bases and J by 0 bases, leaving 13 bases between them. The CDR3 runs to 15 residues. Germline V CDR1 and CDR2: MDHEN, SYDVKM.

This clone was observed a single time. This chain links TRBV11-2 with TRBJ1-1, with D possibly being TRBD1 (6 bases). Trimming took 0 bases from V and 7 from J, leaving 12 bases between them. In germline, CDR1 is SGHAT, CDR2 FQNNGV. This CDR3 has 14 residues. The CDR3 DNA follows: TGTGCCAGCAGCTTAGACAGGGGTAAAATTGAAGCTTTCTTT. Amino acids: CASSLDRGKIEAFF.

The chain couples TRBV6-6 to TRBJ1-6, with a weak D call TRBD1 (5 bases). The CDR3 covers 16 residues. V was clipped by 0 bases and J by 9 bases, with 15 bases between them. From germline, CDR1 is MNHNY and CDR2 SVGAGI (reference sequence). The CDR3 loop is CASSYSGFVGGSPLHF. The CDR3 DNA follows: TGTGCCAGCAGTTACTCGGGGTTTGTGGGGGGTTCACCCCTCCACTTT.

This chain joins TRBV2 and TRBJ2-7, with a weak D call TRBD1 (5 bases). The CDR3 consists of 15 residues. Trimming cost V 0 bases and J 3 bases, with 12 bases left between them. Germline-derived CDR1 and CDR2 are SNHLY and FYNNEI. The CDR3 coding sequence is TGTGCCAGCAGTGAAGCGCGAGGCAGGGTCTACGAGCAGTACTTC. Translating it yields CASSEARGRVYEQYF.

This clone occurred once. The rearrangement uses TRBV19 and TRBJ2-2; 14 nucleotides line up with TRBD2. CDR3 length equals 21 residues. CDR1 LNHDA and CDR2 SQIVND come from the germline V gene (reference sequence). After removal of 7 bases from V and 7 bases from J, the junction contained 23 bases not matched to a gene. CDR3 sequence (DNA): TGTGCCAGTACCCCCCGGACTAGCGGGAGGAGGAGAACTCCCCACTACGGGGAGCTGTTTTTT. It translates to CASTPRTSGRRRTPHYGELFF.

This chain's CDR3 is CASREIAGGNQPQHF. CDR3 nucleotide sequence: TGTGCCAGCAGGGAGATTGCGGGGGGCAATCAGCCCCAGCATTTT. The chain recombines TRBV6-5 with TRBJ1-5, with D perhaps matching TRBD1 (5 bases). The CDR3 runs 15 residues. V was pared by 6 bases and J by 2 bases, with 14 bases between. Germline V CDR1 and CDR2: MNHEY, SVGAGI.

The rearrangement uses TRBV7-9 and TRBJ2-7, with 7 bases that match TRBD1. Germline CDR1 and CDR2: SEHNR and FQNEAQ (reference sequence). The trim removed 4 bases at V and 4 bases at J, leaving 10 bases unmatched. The CDR3 loop spans 15 amino acids. CDR3 sequence (DNA): TGTGCCAGCAGCTACACAACCGGGACAGCTTACGAGCAGTACTTC. It yields the protein CASSYTTGTAYEQYF.

This chain links TRBV29-1 with TRBJ2-7, with 9 bases aligning to TRBD1. The germline CDR1 and CDR2 sequences are SQVTM and ANQGSEA. The CDR3 sequence is 15 residues long. V shed 5 bases, J shed 3 bases, and the junction held 11 bases outside the gene matches. CDR3 DNA: TGCAGCGTTCGCGCCCTCCGGGACAGGGACTACGAGCAGTACTTC. Translating it yields CSVRALRDRDYEQYF.

The chain recombines TRBV5-1 with TRBJ2-7; D gene uncertain. This CDR3 comprises 13 residues. Germline CDR1 and CDR2: SGHRS and YFSETQ. Trimming shortened V by 0 bases and J by 2 bases, and 6 bases separated the two germline ends. The CDR3 DNA reads TGCGCCAGCAGCTTGGCACAAGCCTACGAGCAGTACTTC. Encoded protein: CASSLAQAYEQYF.

For this clone: The identical CDR3 is also encoded by other nucleotide sequences in the sample. V is TRBV28 and J is TRBJ1-5; 11 bases agree with TRBD1. In germline, CDR1 is MDHEN, CDR2 SYDVKM. With V trimmed by 7 bases and J by 0 bases, 11 bases remained unmatched. This CDR3 is 18 amino acids long. The CDR3 sequence: CASMLGGQGGYSNQPQHF. CDR3 bases: TGTGCCAGCATGCTGGGGGGACAGGGGGGATATAGCAATCAGCCCCAGCATTTT.

The chain is built from TRBV29-1 and TRBJ1-2; perhaps TRBD1 as D (6 bases). Germline lookup yields CDR1 SQVTM and CDR2 ANQGSEA. V shed 7 bases and J shed 4 bases, with 28 bases lying between them. The CDR3 runs 17 residues. This CDR3 reads CSGLHRDFFSPGYGYTF. CDR3 DNA: TGCAGCGGCTTACACAGGGATTTCTTTAGTCCGGGCTATGGCTACACCTTC.

This clone occurred once. This sequence joins TRBV7-6 and TRBJ2-6, with D perhaps matching TRBD1 (6 bases). The V end was cut by 5 bases, the J end by 1 base, with 9 bases between. The germline V gene encodes CDR1 SGHVS and CDR2 FNYEAQ. The CDR3 runs to 15 residues. Written as DNA, the CDR3 is TGTGCCAGCAGCAACGACAGGTCTGGGGCCAACGTCCTGACTTTC. The encoded protein is CASSNDRSGANVLTF.

The chain's CDR3 is CASSTPSEDTQYF. Here the CDR3 DNA reads TGTGCCAGCAGCACCCCTAGCGAAGATACGCAGTATTTT. This chain joins TRBV28 and TRBJ2-3; TRBD2 is a possible D gene (6 bases). V was clipped by 6 bases and J by 5 bases, with 12 bases between them. The CDR3 is 13 residues long. Looked up from germline, CDR1 is MDHEN and CDR2 is SYDVKM.

This rearrangement joins TRBV6-5 to TRBJ2-3; 12 positions agree with TRBD2. CDR1 and CDR2 (germline): MNHEY, SVGAGI. The CDR3 sequence is 14 residues long. The ends lost 6 bases at V and 4 bases at J; junction bases unmatched: 2. CDR3 DNA: TGTGCCAGCAGCCTAGCGGGAGGGGCAGATACGCAGTATTTT. Translation: CASSLAGGADTQYF.

The chain is built from TRBV13 and TRBJ2-2; maybe TRBD1 (5 bases). Between the trimmed V and J ends, which lost 5 bases and 4 bases, there was a span of 17 bases. The CDR3 loop spans 16 amino acids. Per germline, CDR1 PRHDT and CDR2 FYEKMQ (reference sequence). In nucleotides, the CDR3 is TGTGCCAGCAGCCGCGCACTACAGGAGACCACCGGGGAGCTGTTTTTT. Translating gives CASSRALQETTGELFF.

V gene TRBV5-4 combines with J gene TRBJ1-4; maybe TRBD1 (5 bases). V shed 3 bases and J shed 1 base, with 13 bases lying between them. Germline assignment: CDR1 SGHNT and CDR2 YYREEE (reference sequence). The CDR3 covers 16 residues. CDR3 protein: CASSWGPGGTNEKLFF. CDR3 sequence (DNA): TGTGCCAGCAGCTGGGGCCCCGGTGGAACTAATGAAAAACTGTTTTTT.

This rearrangement joins TRBV7-9 to TRBJ2-3, with 10 positions matching TRBD1. The germline CDR1 and CDR2 sequences are SEHNR and FQNEAQ (reference sequence). V trimming: 5 bases; J trimming: 4 bases; junction bases outside the gene matches: 12. This CDR3 has 17 residues. The DNA for the CDR3 is TGTGCCAGCAGCGCATCCCGTGGACAGGGGGTAGCAGATACGCAGTATTTT. Translating gives CASSASRGQGVADTQYF.

This rearrangement joins TRBV2 to TRBJ2-7; D call uncertain. Germline lookup yields CDR1 SNHLY and CDR2 FYNNEI. The V end lost 4 bases, the J end lost 3 bases, and 19 bases lay between the germline ends. The length of the CDR3 is 16 residues. In DNA, the CDR3 is TGTGCCAGCAGTGGCCCCGACCCACTGAGGCACTACGAGCAGTACTTC. Translating gives CASSGPDPLRHYEQYF.

V usage is TRBV7-6 and J usage is TRBJ2-5, with 7 bases aligning to TRBD1. The CDR3 loop spans 15 amino acids. Unmatched junction bases numbered 9, after V lost 3 bases and J lost 5 bases. CDR1 is SGHVS, CDR2 FNYEAQ, per germline. In nucleotides, the CDR3 is TGTGCCAGCAGCTTGGGAAGGGGGCTTGGGGAGACCCAGTACTTC. As protein: CASSLGRGLGETQYF.

This clone was seen a single time. The chain combines TRBV7-8 with TRBJ1-1, with 9 bases aligning to TRBD1. This CDR3 has 14 amino acids. CDR1 and CDR2 from the germline V gene are SGHVS and FQNEAQ. Trimming took 3 bases from V and 4 from J; bases not matched to a gene: 3. This CDR3 is CASSFNRGLTEAFF. The CDR3 coding sequence is TGTGCCAGCAGCTTTAACAGGGGGCTCACTGAAGCTTTCTTT.